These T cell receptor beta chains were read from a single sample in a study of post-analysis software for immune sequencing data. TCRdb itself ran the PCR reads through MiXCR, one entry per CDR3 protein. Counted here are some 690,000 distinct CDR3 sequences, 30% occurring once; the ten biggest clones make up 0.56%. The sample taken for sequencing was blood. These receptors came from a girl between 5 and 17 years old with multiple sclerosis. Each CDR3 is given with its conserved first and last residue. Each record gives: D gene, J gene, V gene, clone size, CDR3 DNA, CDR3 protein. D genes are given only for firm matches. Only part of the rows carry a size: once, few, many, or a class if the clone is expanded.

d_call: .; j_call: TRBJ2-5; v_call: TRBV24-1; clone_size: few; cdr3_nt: TGTGCCACCAGTGATTTGGGCCGCGCAGAGACCCAGTACTTC; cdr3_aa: CATSDLGRAETQYF
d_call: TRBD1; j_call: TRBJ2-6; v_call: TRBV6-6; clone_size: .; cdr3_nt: TGTGCCAGCAGCGCGCTAGGGGGCGCTGGGGCCAACGTCCTGACTTTC; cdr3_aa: CASSALGGAGANVLTF
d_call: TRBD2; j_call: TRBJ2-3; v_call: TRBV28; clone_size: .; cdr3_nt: TGTGCCAGCGACCGAGGGTTGGGACTAGCGGGAGGACTCACAGATACGCAGTATTTT; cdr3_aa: CASDRGLGLAGGLTDTQYF
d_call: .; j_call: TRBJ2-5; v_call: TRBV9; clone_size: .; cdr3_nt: TGTGCCAGCAGCGTAGGCCGGCAGCAAGAGACCCAGTACTTC; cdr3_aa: CASSVGRQQETQYF
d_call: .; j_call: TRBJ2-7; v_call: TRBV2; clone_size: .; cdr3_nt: TGTGCCAGCAGTGATGTCGGGGACAATGAGCAGTACTTC; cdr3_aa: CASSDVGDNEQYF
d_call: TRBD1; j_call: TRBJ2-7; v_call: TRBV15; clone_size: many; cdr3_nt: TGTGCCACCAGCCCTCGACAGGGAAAAACCTACGAGCAGTACTTC; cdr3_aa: CATSPRQGKTYEQYF
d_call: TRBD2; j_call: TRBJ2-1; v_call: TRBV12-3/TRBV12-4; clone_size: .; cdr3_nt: TGTGCCAGCAGTCCCGCTGGCGGGAGTTTCCTTGAGCAGTTCTTC; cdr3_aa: CASSPAGGSFLEQFF
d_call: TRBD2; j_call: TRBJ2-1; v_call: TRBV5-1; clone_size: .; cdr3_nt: TGCGCCAGCAGCGCCTACACTAGCGGGAGAAACAATGAGCAGTTCTTC; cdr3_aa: CASSAYTSGRNNEQFF
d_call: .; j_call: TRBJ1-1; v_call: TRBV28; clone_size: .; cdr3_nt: TGTGCCAGCAGGGCGCTTAACACTGAAGCTTTCTTT; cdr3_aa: CASRALNTEAFF
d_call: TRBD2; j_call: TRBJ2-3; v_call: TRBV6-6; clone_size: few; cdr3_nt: TGTGCCAGCAGTTACAGTATGGCGGGAGAGAGAGGAGATACGCAGTATTTT; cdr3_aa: CASSYSMAGERGDTQYF
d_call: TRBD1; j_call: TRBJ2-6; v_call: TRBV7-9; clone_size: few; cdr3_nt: TGTGCCAGCAGCTTAGGCGGGACAGGGGGCTCTGGGGCCAACGTCCTGACTTTC; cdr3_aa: CASSLGGTGGSGANVLTF
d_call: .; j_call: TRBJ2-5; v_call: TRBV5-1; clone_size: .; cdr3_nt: TGCGCCAGCAGCTTGGCCAACGCCCTAGCGATCCAAGAGACCCAGTACTTC; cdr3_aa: CASSLANALAIQETQYF
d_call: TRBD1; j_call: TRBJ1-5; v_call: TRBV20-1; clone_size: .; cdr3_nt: TGCAGTGCGTATACAGGGGGACACTATAGCAATCAGCCCCAGCATTTT; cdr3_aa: CSAYTGGHYSNQPQHF
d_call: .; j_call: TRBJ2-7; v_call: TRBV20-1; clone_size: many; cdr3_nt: TGCAGTGCCAACCACCCGTACTCCTACGAGCAGTACTTC; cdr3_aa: CSANHPYSYEQYF
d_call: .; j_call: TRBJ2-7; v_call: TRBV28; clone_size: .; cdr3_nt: TGTGCCAGCAGGAAAGACAGAACCTACGAGCAGTACTTC; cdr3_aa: CASRKDRTYEQYF
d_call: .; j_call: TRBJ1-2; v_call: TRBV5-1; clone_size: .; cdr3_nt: TGCGCCAGCAGCTTGGTTCACGCCGGAGGCTACACCTTC; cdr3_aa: CASSLVHAGGYTF
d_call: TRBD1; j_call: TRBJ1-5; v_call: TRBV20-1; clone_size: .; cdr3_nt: TGCAGTGCTAGAGTCGCAGGGGGCTTTCAGCCCCAGCATTTT; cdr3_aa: CSARVAGGFQPQHF
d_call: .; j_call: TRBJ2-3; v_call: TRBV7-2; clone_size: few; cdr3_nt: TGTGCCAGCAGCTTAGCCGGCCGTAGCACAGATACGCAGTATTTT; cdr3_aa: CASSLAGRSTDTQYF
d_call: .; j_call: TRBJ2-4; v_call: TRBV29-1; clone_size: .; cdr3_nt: TGCAGCGTTTCCGGACATCTGAACAAAAACATTCAGTACTTC; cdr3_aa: CSVSGHLNKNIQYF
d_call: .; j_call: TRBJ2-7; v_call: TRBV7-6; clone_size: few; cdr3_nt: TGTGCCAGCAGCGGCCGGGGGAGTGGCGAGCAGTACTTC; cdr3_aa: CASSGRGSGEQYF
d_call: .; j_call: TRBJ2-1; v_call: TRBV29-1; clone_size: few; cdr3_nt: TGCAGCGTTGAACCGGGATCGGGCTACAATGAGCAGTTCTTC; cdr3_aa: CSVEPGSGYNEQFF
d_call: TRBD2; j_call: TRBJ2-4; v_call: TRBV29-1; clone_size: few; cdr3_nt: TGCAGCGTCAGGTCGGGGGGAGCCAAAAACATTCAGTACTTC; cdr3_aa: CSVRSGGAKNIQYF
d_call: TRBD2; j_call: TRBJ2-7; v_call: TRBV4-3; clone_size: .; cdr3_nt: TGCGCCAGCAGCCAAGATCAAGGACTAGACTACGAGCAGTACTTC; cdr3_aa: CASSQDQGLDYEQYF
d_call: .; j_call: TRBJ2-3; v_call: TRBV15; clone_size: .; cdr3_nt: TGTGCCACCAGCAGGACTGGTGCGACAGGCCTAAGGGATACGCAGTATTTT; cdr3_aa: CATSRTGATGLRDTQYF